This T cell receptor (beta chain) came from a study of graft-versus-host responses after intestinal transplantation. Turning to the study itself: For about three years after anti-thymocyte globulin induction, all recipients took tacrolimus and steroids.

Here immunoSEQ multiplex PCR was the method, and the copy in TCRdb shows in-frame clones only, minus some. The sample yields about 88,000 clones, almost 90% seen once. A note on this clone: Its antigen is undetermined.

CDR3 length: 15 residues. Trimming removed 0 bases at V and 0 bases at J, with 9 bases between. CDR1 SGDLS and CDR2 YYNGEE come from the germline V gene. Study results and limitations: The presence of high graft-versus-host to host-versus-graft clonal ratios in allografts characterized patients with graft-donor T cell macrochimerism. GvH clones detected in recipient marrow included some appearing first in ileum or blood. After transplant, early declines in HvG clones were associated with peak levels of circulating GvH clones.

The sample here was unstimulated CD4+ T cells sorted from spleen or lymph node cells, taken before intestinal transplant. The J gene is TRBJ1-1, the V gene TRBV9; TRBD1 might be the D (5 bases). The receptor was isolated from a human donor who received an intestinal transplant. The CDR3 DNA reads as TGTGCCAGCAGCGTAGATGCGGGACTGAACACTGAAGCTTTCTTT. Protein product: CASSVDAGLNTEAFF.